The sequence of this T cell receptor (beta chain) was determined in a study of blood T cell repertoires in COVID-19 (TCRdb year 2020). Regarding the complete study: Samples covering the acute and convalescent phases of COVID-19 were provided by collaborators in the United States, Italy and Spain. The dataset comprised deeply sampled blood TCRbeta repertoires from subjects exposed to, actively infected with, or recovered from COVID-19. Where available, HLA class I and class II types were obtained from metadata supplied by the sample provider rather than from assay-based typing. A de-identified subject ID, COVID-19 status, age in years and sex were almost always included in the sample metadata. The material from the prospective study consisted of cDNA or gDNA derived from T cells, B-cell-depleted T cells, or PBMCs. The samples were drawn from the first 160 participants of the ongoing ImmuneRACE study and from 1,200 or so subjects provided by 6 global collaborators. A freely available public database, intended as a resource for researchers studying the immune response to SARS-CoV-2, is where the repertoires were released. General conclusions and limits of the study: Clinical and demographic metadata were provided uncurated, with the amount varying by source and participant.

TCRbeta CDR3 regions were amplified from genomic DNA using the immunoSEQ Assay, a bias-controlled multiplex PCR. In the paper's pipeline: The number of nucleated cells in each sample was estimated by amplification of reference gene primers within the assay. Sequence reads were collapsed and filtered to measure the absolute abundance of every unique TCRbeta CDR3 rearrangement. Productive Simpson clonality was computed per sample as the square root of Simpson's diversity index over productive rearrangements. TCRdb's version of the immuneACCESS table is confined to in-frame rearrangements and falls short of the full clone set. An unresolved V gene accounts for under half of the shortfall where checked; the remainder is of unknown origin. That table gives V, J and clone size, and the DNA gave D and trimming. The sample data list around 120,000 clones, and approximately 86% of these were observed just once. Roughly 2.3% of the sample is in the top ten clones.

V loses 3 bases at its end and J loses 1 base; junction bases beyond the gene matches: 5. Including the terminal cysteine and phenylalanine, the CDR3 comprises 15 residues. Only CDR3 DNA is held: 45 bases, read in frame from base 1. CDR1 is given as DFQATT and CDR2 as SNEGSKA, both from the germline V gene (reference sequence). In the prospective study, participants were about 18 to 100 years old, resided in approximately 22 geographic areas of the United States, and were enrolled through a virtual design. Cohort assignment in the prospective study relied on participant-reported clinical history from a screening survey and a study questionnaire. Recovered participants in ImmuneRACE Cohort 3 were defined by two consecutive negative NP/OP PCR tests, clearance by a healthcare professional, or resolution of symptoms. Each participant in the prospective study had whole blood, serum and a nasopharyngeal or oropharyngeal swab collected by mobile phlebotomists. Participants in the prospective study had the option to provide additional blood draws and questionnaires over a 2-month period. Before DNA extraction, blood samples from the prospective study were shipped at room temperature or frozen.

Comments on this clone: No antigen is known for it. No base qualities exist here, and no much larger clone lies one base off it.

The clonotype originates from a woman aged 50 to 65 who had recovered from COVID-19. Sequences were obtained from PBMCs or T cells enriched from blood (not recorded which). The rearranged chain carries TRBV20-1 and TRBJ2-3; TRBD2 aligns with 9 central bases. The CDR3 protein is CSASPGLARTDTQYF. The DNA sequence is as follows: TGCAGTGCTAGTCCTGGACTAGCGCGCACAGATACGCAGTATTTT.